These 31 T cell receptor beta chains were sequenced from one sample in a study of metastatic and nonmetastatic thyroid tumors. TCRdb re-clonotyped the PCR reads via MiXCR. The sample includes 7,500 to 10,000 clones, 35% of them seen just once. Prior to thyroid surgery, none of the patients had received any treatment. The sequencing sample was made of tumor tissue. The receptors come from a female donor with papillary thyroid cancer or a benign thyroid nodule (not recorded which). Some clones in this sample may be carry-over from other donors' samples.

The chain recombines TRBV10-3 with TRBJ2-1; 14 bases are shared with TRBD2. The CDR3 spans 20 residues. Germline V lookup: CDR1 ENHRY, CDR2 SYGVKD. The V segment lost 3 bases and the J segment 1 base; nucleotides outside the gene matches: 11. Written as DNA, the CDR3 is TGTGCCATCAGTGATGATAGACTAGCGGGAGGGCAGGTGTCCTACAATGAGCAGTTCTTC. This codes for CAISDDRLAGGQVSYNEQFF.

This clone was counted between two and nine times. This chain links TRBV12-3 or TRBV12-4 with TRBJ2-7; D gene ambiguous. CDR3 length: 15 residues. V lost 4 bases and J 3 bases, leaving 16 bases between the germline ends. The CDR3 sequence: CASSSGYKGIYEQYF. DNA for the CDR3: TGTGCCAGCAGTTCCGGTTACAAGGGAATCTACGAGCAGTACTTC.

This clone rates as medium-sized. For the CDR3, the DNA is TGCGCCAGCAGCTTGGCCCCCCCGGACAACTCCTACGAGCAGTACTTC. As protein: CASSLAPPDNSYEQYF. The chain combines TRBV5-1 with TRBJ2-7; perhaps TRBD1 as D (5 bases). The germline V gene has CDR1 SGHRS and CDR2 YFSETQ. The CDR3 loop spans 16 amino acids. V was clipped by 0 bases and J by 0 bases, with 13 bases between them. The variable domain in full, with the rest retrieved from reference TRBV5-1 and TRBJ2-7, is KAGVTQTPRYLIKTRGQQVTLSCSPISGHRSVSWYQQTPGQGLQFLFEYFSETQRNKGNFPGRFSGRQFSNSRSEMNVSTLELGDSALYLCASSLAPPDNSYEQYFGPGTRLTVT.

In this sample, this clone turned up many times. The V gene is TRBV5-4, the J gene TRBJ1-2; D not resolved. Germline loops: CDR1 SGHNT, CDR2 YYREEE (reference sequence). Trimming left V 2 bases short and J 8 bases short, with 10 bases between. The CDR3 consists of 12 residues. The CDR3 protein is CASSFPLEGYTF. As DNA, the CDR3 is TGTGCCAGCAGCTTCCCATTAGAGGGCTACACCTTC.

The chain carries TRBV30 and TRBJ1-5; 9 bases are shared with TRBD1. The CDR3 has 12 residues. The V gene end was trimmed by 5 bases and the J gene end by 4 bases; junction bases not matched to a gene: 0. Germline CDR1 reads GTSNPN; CDR2 reads SVGIG (reference sequence). The CDR3 DNA follows: TGTGCCTGGGACAGGGGGAATCAGCCCCAGCATTTT. Translation: CAWDRGNQPQHF. Variable domain in full (rest from reference TRBV30 and TRBJ1-5): SQTIHQWPATLVQPVGSPLSLECTVEGTSNPNLYWYRQAAGRGLQLLFYSVGIGQISSEVPQNLSASRPQDRQFILSSKKLLLSDSGFYLCAWDRGNQPQHFGDGTRLSIL.

J is TRBJ2-6 and V is TRBV6-5; 9 bases agree with TRBD1. The CDR3 is 17 amino acids. CDR1 is MNHEY and CDR2 is SVGAGI in the germline V gene. V trimming: 3 bases; J trimming: 11 bases; junction bases outside the gene matches: 14. The DNA for the CDR3 is TGTGCCAGCAGTTATTCCCCCGGGACAGGGAATATCTACGTCCTGACTTTC. Protein product: CASSYSPGTGNIYVLTF.

Here the CDR3 reads CASSQDLGVTQYF. In DNA form, the CDR3 reads TGCGCCAGCAGCCAGGACTTGGGGGTGACCCAGTACTTC. V gene TRBV4-1 combines with J gene TRBJ2-5; D could derive from TRBD1 or TRBD2 (5 bases each). V lost 3 bases and J lost 7, with 12 bases in between. Looked up from germline, CDR1 is MGHRA and CDR2 is YSYEKL. The CDR3 runs to 13 residues.

This clone was seen more than once but under ten times. The chain uses TRBV28 and TRBJ2-1, with D perhaps TRBD1 (5 bases). Looked up from germline, CDR1 is MDHEN and CDR2 is SYDVKM. This CDR3 has 15 amino acids. Trimming took off 8 bases at V and 7 bases at J, with 21 bases between the two ends. CDR3 residues: CASGLSRGWVNEQFF. The CDR3 DNA sequence: TGTGCCAGCGGATTAAGTAGGGGTTGGGTTAATGAGCAGTTCTTC.

V and J are TRBV11-2 and TRBJ1-2; 7 nucleotides align to TRBD1. The germline CDR1 and CDR2 sequences are SGHAT and FQNNGV. This CDR3 comprises 16 residues. V lost 5 bases and J lost 8; bases outside the gene matches: 17. The CDR3, as DNA: TGTGCCAGCAGCCCGGGACAGAGCCTCTACTCGGGGGGCTACACCTTC. This codes for CASSPGQSLYSGGYTF.

This clone has just a few counts. Germline is not matched at one junction end, which may reflect a read error. The rearrangement links TRBV29-1 to TRBJ2-1; D may be TRBD1 or TRBD2 (5 bases each). Germline V lookup: CDR1 SQVTM, CDR2 ANQGSEA. CDR3 length equals 13 residues. CDR3 sequence reads: CSFYGTAGVEQFF. As DNA, the CDR3 is TGTAGCTTCTACGGGACGGCCGGGGTTGAGCAGTTCTTC.

This clone showed up many times. Being one base from a much bigger clone, this may be a read error. This same CDR3 is encoded by further DNA sequences in the sample. The chain couples TRBV19 to TRBJ2-7, with TRBD1 matching 11 bases. After removal of 9 bases from V and 1 base from J, the junction contained 5 bases not matched to a gene. The CDR3 covers 14 residues. CDR1 is LNHDA and CDR2 is SQIVND in the germline V gene (reference sequence). The CDR3 loop reads CASGGTGGSYEQYF. The CDR3 nucleotides read TGTGCCAGCGGCGGGACAGGGGGTTCCTACGAGCAGTACTTC.

In this sample, this clone turned up a few times. This rearrangement joins TRBV9 to TRBJ1-1; 10 positions match TRBD1. V shed 4 bases and J 7 bases; nucleotides not matched to a gene: 4. In germline, CDR1 is SGDLS, CDR2 YYNGEE. This CDR3 is built from 13 residues. The CDR3 is CASSIGTGVEAFF. The CDR3 region has the DNA TGTGCCAGCAGCATCGGGACAGGGGTTGAAGCTTTCTTT.

This sequence joins TRBV30 and TRBJ1-1, with D tentatively TRBD1 (6 bases). The V end was cut by 2 bases, the J end by 1 base, with 11 bases between. In germline, CDR1 is GTSNPN, CDR2 SVGIG (reference sequence). The CDR3 is 14 amino acids. CDR3 coding DNA: TGTGCCTGGAGTCCGGGACATCGGAACACTGAAGCTTTCTTT. Its translation is CAWSPGHRNTEAFF.

This rearrangement joins TRBV6-1 to TRBJ2-3; 10 bases line up with TRBD1. The V segment lost 7 bases and the J segment 4 bases; nucleotides outside the gene matches: 5. This CDR3 is built from 14 residues. CDR1 is MNHNS and CDR2 is SASEGT in the germline V gene. The DNA for the CDR3 is TGTGCCAGCACCCCGACAGGGGGCGCAGATACGCAGTATTTT. Translating it yields CASTPTGGADTQYF.

Only a few counts were recorded for this clone. The genes are TRBV6-6 and TRBJ1-5; the D is unclear. The CDR3 runs 15 residues. V lost 0 bases and J 11 bases, leaving 17 bases between the germline ends. Germline values: CDR1 MNHNY, CDR2 SVGAGI (reference sequence). The CDR3 spells CASSYSFSKIETQHF. DNA for the CDR3: TGTGCCAGCAGTTACTCGTTCTCTAAAATTGAGACCCAGCATTTT.

This clone was seen at least ten times. The chain is built from TRBV14 and TRBJ2-1, with D possibly TRBD1 on 7 matching bases. Germline values: CDR1 SGHDN, CDR2 FVKESK. V was clipped by 0 bases and J by 3 bases, with 15 bases between them. This CDR3 contains 17 residues. The DNA of the CDR3 is TGTGCCAGCAGCCAAGATCGCGGCAGGGGGGACTACAATGAGCAGTTCTTC. This encodes CASSQDRGRGDYNEQFF.

This chain uses TRBV6-5 with TRBJ2-1, with 7 bases identical to TRBD1. The CDR3 loop spans 15 amino acids. The trim removed 3 bases at V and 5 bases at J, leaving 7 bases unmatched. The germline CDR1 and CDR2 sequences are MNHEY and SVGAGI. The CDR3 reads CASSYSGQLNNEQFF. CDR3 nucleotides: TGTGCCAGCAGTTATTCGGGACAGTTAAACAATGAGCAGTTCTTC.

This clone is classed as medium-sized. The chain is built from TRBV6-2 or TRBV6-3 and TRBJ2-1; D is possibly TRBD2 (6 bases). The V end lost 2 bases, the J end lost 2 bases, and 10 bases lay between the germline ends. The CDR3 consists of 15 residues. CDR1 is MNHEY and CDR2 is SVGEGT in the germline V gene. The CDR3 bases are TGTGCCAGCAGTTACCTGGGGGGAGCCTACAATGAGCAGTTCTTC. Encoded protein: CASSYLGGAYNEQFF.

This clone was detected only once. This sequence joins TRBV20-1 and TRBJ2-7; D possibly corresponds to TRBD2 (6 bases). CDR1 is DFQATT, CDR2 SNEGSKA, per germline (reference sequence). The CDR3 totals 14 residues. Deletions cut 6 bases from V and 3 bases from J, with 18 bases between. CDR3 nucleotide sequence: TGCAGTGCGGGAGAGGGAGCGGGTGTCTACGAGCAGTACTTC. This codes for CSAGEGAGVYEQYF.

This clone has a count of ten or more. This sample includes further DNA sequences coding for the same CDR3. V and J are TRBV4-1 and TRBJ1-2; 7 bases line up with TRBD1. Losses at the gene ends were 9 bases for V and 4 bases for J; bases not matched to a gene: 8. The CDR3 is 13 amino acids. CDR1 and CDR2 from the germline V gene are MGHRA and YSYEKL. The chain's CDR3 is CASSGTAFYGYTF. The CDR3 coding sequence is TGCGCCAGTAGCGGGACAGCTTTCTATGGCTACACCTTC.

In its sample, this clone ranks as medium-sized. The chain links TRBV20-1 to TRBJ2-7, with 8 bases fitting TRBD1. CDR3 length equals 14 residues. J gave up 3 bases and V 2 bases, and 6 bases lay outside the gene matches. Germline CDR1 reads DFQATT; CDR2 reads SNEGSKA (reference sequence). CDR3 sequence: CSARQAGGYYEQYF. CDR3 nucleotide sequence: TGCAGTGCTAGACAGGCAGGGGGCTACTACGAGCAGTACTTC.

This clone was found once. The chain has TRBV19 and TRBJ2-7, with unresolved D. CDR1 and CDR2 from the germline V gene are LNHDA and SQIVND (reference sequence). The CDR3 consists of 16 residues. V dropped 5 bases and J dropped 4 bases, with 21 bases sitting between them. The CDR3 sequence: CASSDPPTRRGYEQYF. The DNA of the CDR3 is TGTGCCAGTAGTGACCCCCCGACTCGTCGAGGATACGAGCAGTACTTC.

Within the sample, this clone is medium-sized (0.01 to 0.1%). The rearrangement joins TRBV27 to TRBJ2-5, with a weak D call TRBD2 (7 bases). CDR1 is MNHEY, CDR2 SMNVEV, per germline (reference sequence). V lost 5 bases and J lost 5, with 15 bases in between. The CDR3 runs to 14 residues. The chain's CDR3 is CASSVRGAGETQYF. CDR3 in DNA: TGTGCCAGCAGTGTTCGGGGGGCGGGGGAGACCCAGTACTTC.

The chain combines TRBV20-1 with TRBJ2-4, with TRBD2 identical over 12 bases. CDR1 DFQATT and CDR2 SNEGSKA come from the germline V gene (reference sequence). V was pared by 4 bases and J by 0 bases, with 10 bases of the junction left unmatched. The CDR3 has 18 amino acids. DNA for the CDR3: TGCAGTGCTACCCGACTAGCGGGAGAAGCACTAGCCAAAAACATTCAGTACTTC. Amino acid sequence: CSATRLAGEALAKNIQYF.

This clone was seen a single time. This rearrangement joins TRBV5-4 to TRBJ2-7; possible D gene TRBD1, 6 bases. The CDR3 runs to 17 residues. CDR1 is SGHNT, CDR2 YYREEE, per germline (reference sequence). The V end was cut by 0 bases, the J end by 5 bases, with 21 bases between. The CDR3 is CASSLGPGDLWSHEQYV. In nucleotides, the CDR3 is TGTGCCAGCAGCTTGGGACCAGGGGATCTTTGGTCCCACGAGCAGTACGTC.

This clone was picked up a small number of times. This sequence joins TRBV6-1 and TRBJ2-2; D is undetermined. V was pared by 6 bases and J by 3 bases, with 8 bases between. Germline CDR1 is MNHNS and CDR2 is SASEGT. This CDR3 contains 13 residues. The CDR3 loop is CASRTQYTGELFF. The CDR3 DNA is TGTGCCAGCAGGACCCAATACACCGGGGAGCTGTTTTTT.

This clone was counted a few times. This chain joins TRBV6-1 and TRBJ1-1, with a tentative D call TRBD1 (5 bases). Germline CDR1 is MNHNS and CDR2 is SASEGT. The CDR3 is 18 amino acids. The V and J ends lost 3 bases and 1 base respectively, with 21 bases between them. CDR3 region: CASSEDNNQQVANTEAFF. Written as DNA, the CDR3 is TGTGCCAGCAGTGAGGATAATAACCAACAGGTCGCGAACACTGAAGCTTTCTTT.

In its sample, this clone was seen a few times. The V and J genes are TRBV28 and TRBJ2-2; 8 bases map to TRBD1. This CDR3 has 16 amino acids. J was trimmed by 8 bases and V by 4 bases; bases with no gene match: 12. The germline CDR1 and CDR2 sequences are MDHEN and SYDVKM. The CDR3 sequence is CASSSTGTGELGELFF. CDR3 coding DNA: TGTGCCAGCAGTTCCACCGGGACAGGTGAACTTGGGGAGCTGTTTTTT.

This clone qualifies as medium-sized. The CDR3: CASSSDRVPYNEQFF. In nucleotides, the CDR3 is TGTGCCAGCAGCTCAGACAGGGTCCCCTACAATGAGCAGTTCTTC. The chain links TRBV11-1 to TRBJ2-1; 7 bases agree with TRBD1. Germline V gene data show CDR1 as SGHAT and CDR2 as FQDESV (reference sequence). This CDR3 region has 15 residues. The ends lost 4 bases at V and 2 bases at J; junction bases unmatched: 5.

This sequence joins TRBV30 and TRBJ1-5; possibly TRBD1 for D (6 bases). The CDR3 runs to 16 residues. V lost 0 bases and J lost 0, with 12 bases in between. CDR1 GTSNPN and CDR2 SVGIG come from the germline V gene (reference sequence). CDR3 sequence reads: CAWSVSRGYSNQPQHF. The CDR3, as DNA: TGTGCCTGGAGTGTTAGCAGGGGATATAGCAATCAGCCCCAGCATTTT.

This clone was counted only a few times. The CDR3 nucleotides are TGTGCCACCAACAGGGGCAATGAGCAGTTCTTC. It specifies CATNRGNEQFF. This chain uses TRBV6-1 with TRBJ2-1; TRBD1 matches at 7 bases. The CDR3 runs to 11 residues. Germline V gives CDR1 MNHNS, CDR2 SASEGT. The V segment lost 10 bases and the J segment 6 bases; nucleotides outside the gene matches: 3.